These T cell receptor beta chains were read from a single sample in a study of regulatory T cells in long-lasting Graves disease. From the multiplex PCR reads, TCRdb called clonotypes with MiXCR, one entry per CDR3 protein. The sample shows 360,000 or so distinct CDR3 sequences, about an eighth of them seen only once. The sample also formed part of further work on T cells in Graves' hyperthyroidism and ophthalmopathy.

Sample: peripheral blood mononuclear cells (PBMCs), taken at new diagnosis, from a patient treated with antithyroid drugs. The receptors come from a woman between 18 and 29 years old with Graves disease. CDR3s include the opening cysteine and the closing phenylalanine or tryptophan. Fields, in order: J gene, clone size, V gene, D gene, CDR3 protein, CDR3 DNA. A D gene is named only where the DNA matches it firmly. Some rows have no size entry. The others give once, few or many, or a class for an expanded clone.

>TRBJ2-7|-|TRBV6-5|TRBD1
CASSYRTGWGVYEQYF
TGTGCCAGCAGTTATCGGACAGGGTGGGGTGTCTACGAGCAGTACTTC
>TRBJ2-3|many|TRBV10-3|-
CAISVKGSSTDTQYF
TGTGCCATCAGTGTTAAAGGGAGTAGCACAGATACGCAGTATTTT
>TRBJ2-4|many|TRBV11-2|-
CASSLAFRDPKNIQYF
TGTGCCAGCAGCTTAGCTTTTAGGGACCCCAAAAACATTCAGTACTTC
>TRBJ2-5|-|TRBV9|TRBD1
CASSVEGTVQETQYF
TGTGCCAGCAGCGTAGAAGGGACAGTCCAAGAGACCCAGTACTTC
>TRBJ2-2|few|TRBV4-1|TRBD2
CASSRLAVLVPGELFF
TGCGCCAGCAGCCGACTAGCGGTCCTAGTCCCCGGGGAGCTGTTTTTT
>TRBJ2-7|many|TRBV5-1|TRBD2
CASSLAGLAGGGYEQYF
TGCGCCAGCAGCTTGGCGGGACTAGCGGGAGGTGGATACGAGCAGTACTTC
>TRBJ1-6|many|TRBV28|-
CASSLWTTRENSPLHF
TGTGCCAGCAGTTTATGGACGACAAGGGAGAATTCACCCCTCCACTTT
>TRBJ2-5|few|TRBV10-3|TRBD2
CAISGTSGRLQETQYF
TGTGCCATCAGCGGGACTAGCGGGAGGCTCCAGGAGACCCAGTACTTC
>TRBJ2-7|many|TRBV18|-
CASSPASNSHPSYEQYF
TGTGCCAGCTCACCAGCAAGTAACAGTCACCCCTCCTACGAGCAGTACTTC
>TRBJ2-3|many|TRBV30|-
CAWSRVLGPDTQYF
TGTGCCTGGAGTCGGGTGTTGGGCCCAGATACGCAGTATTTT
>TRBJ2-7|few|TRBV11-3|-
CASSSQGPRREQYF
TGTGCCAGCAGTTCCCAAGGCCCTCGTCGAGAGCAGTACTTC
>TRBJ2-3|many|TRBV4-2|TRBD1
CASSGAWDSRTDTQYF
TGTGCCAGCAGCGGGGCCTGGGACAGCCGCACAGATACGCAGTATTTT
>TRBJ2-1|many|TRBV7-8|TRBD2
CASSPRGGTDGEQFF
TGTGCCAGCAGCCCCCGCGGGGGTACAGATGGTGAGCAGTTCTTC
>TRBJ1-1|many|TRBV18|-
CASSLDLRAEAFF
TGTGCCAGCTCTCTGGACCTTCGGGCTGAAGCTTTCTTT
>TRBJ1-2|-|TRBV7-9|TRBD1
CASSTDRGLLYGYTF
TGTGCCAGCAGCACGGACAGGGGGCTGCTTTATGGCTACACCTTC
>TRBJ2-7|-|TRBV11-2|-
CASSPVTSFPSSYEQYF
TGTGCCAGCAGCCCCGTGACTTCATTTCCTAGCTCCTACGAGCAGTACTTC
>TRBJ2-2|many|TRBV18|-
CASSLRGGELFF
TGTGCCAGCAGCTTAAGAGGCGGGGAGCTGTTTTTT
>TRBJ2-5|many|TRBV7-2|-
CASSPPLSGQETQYF
TGTGCCAGCAGCCCACCACTTTCGGGTCAAGAGACCCAGTACTTC
>TRBJ2-1|few|TRBV20-1|-
CSPLAGTYNEQFF
TGCAGTCCACTCGCGGGCACCTACAATGAGCAGTTCTTC
>TRBJ2-2|many|TRBV3-1|-
CASSQRIQGGTGELFF
TGTGCCAGCAGCCAAAGGATCCAGGGAGGCACCGGGGAGCTGTTTTTT
>TRBJ2-3|many|TRBV5-1|-
CASSTDTGRDTQYF
TGCGCCAGCAGCACCGATACGGGGAGAGATACGCAGTATTTT
>TRBJ2-3|many|TRBV20-1|TRBD2
CSARGTSGTATDTQYF
TGCAGTGCTAGGGGGACTAGCGGGACAGCCACAGATACGCAGTATTTT
>TRBJ2-1|many|TRBV29-1|-
CSASTVPSSVHEQFF
TGCAGCGCTTCCACCGTGCCCTCCTCCGTCCATGAGCAGTTCTTC
>TRBJ2-3|many|TRBV11-2|TRBD2
CASSLLPHIPRGGEAQYF
TGTGCCAGCAGCTTATTGCCCCATATTCCTCGCGGGGGTGAGGCGCAGTATTTT
>TRBJ2-1|-|TRBV4-1|-
CASSVYGSPYNEQFF
TGCGCCAGCAGCGTCTATGGGAGCCCGTACAATGAGCAGTTCTTC
>TRBJ2-1|many|TRBV2|-
CASSTRPAVGVGEEQFF
TGTGCCAGCAGTACCCGTCCAGCGGTCGGAGTGGGGGAAGAGCAGTTCTTC
>TRBJ2-1|many|TRBV29-1|TRBD1
CSVPRDRGNEQFF
TGCAGCGTTCCCCGGGACAGGGGGAATGAGCAGTTCTTC
>TRBJ2-5|many|TRBV18|-
CASSPPSLDRRQTQYF
TGTGCCAGCTCACCACCTTCCCTCGACCGGAGGCAGACCCAGTACTTC
>TRBJ2-2|few|TRBV4-3|TRBD2
CASSQGPSGRVAGELFF
TGCGCCAGCAGCCAAGGGCCTAGCGGGAGAGTGGCCGGGGAGCTGTTTTTT
>TRBJ2-3|many|TRBV20-1|-
CSANAQPISAGLEDTQYF
TGCAGTGCTAACGCACAACCCATCTCGGCGGGATTAGAAGATACGCAGTATTTT
>TRBJ2-3|-|TRBV7-3|-
CASSSRPVDTQYF
TGTGCCAGCAGCTCCCGGCCGGTGGATACGCAGTATTTT
>TRBJ2-1|many|TRBV19|TRBD2
CASTPRRAGGPRVYNEQFF
TGTGCCAGTACCCCTAGACGAGCGGGAGGCCCCCGGGTGTACAATGAGCAGTTCTTC
>TRBJ1-2|few|TRBV3-2|-
CASSQDWAVREGFGYTF
TGTGCCAGCAGCCAAGATTGGGCCGTACGGGAGGGGTTTGGCTACACCTTC
>TRBJ1-2|-|TRBV2|TRBD1
CASTLDRGYGYTF
TGTGCCAGCACCTTGGACAGGGGGTATGGCTACACCTTC
>TRBJ1-1|many|TRBV6-5|-
CASSYGSEAFF
TGTGCCAGCAGTTACGGGTCTGAAGCTTTCTTT
>TRBJ2-2|many|TRBV28|-
CASSDRTNQKELFF
TGTGCCAGCAGTGACCGGACGAATCAGAAGGAGCTGTTTTTT
>TRBJ2-7|many|TRBV27|-
CASSLSLPGAEQYF
TGTGCCAGCAGTTTATCTTTGCCGGGGGCCGAGCAGTACTTC
>TRBJ2-1|many|TRBV3-1|-
CASTPSDTISHEQFF
TGTGCCAGCACTCCATCCGACACCATCTCGCATGAGCAGTTCTTC
>TRBJ2-7|many|TRBV11-1|TRBD2
CASSLGGLAHEQYF
TGTGCCAGCAGCTTAGGGGGACTAGCACACGAGCAGTACTTC
>TRBJ2-2|many|TRBV11-3|-
CASSFSITGELFF
TGTGCCAGCAGCTTCTCCATAACCGGGGAGCTGTTTTTT
>TRBJ2-1|-|TRBV20-1|-
CSPGTRRNEQFF
TGCAGTCCCGGGACCCGTCGCAATGAGCAGTTCTTC
>TRBJ2-1|many|TRBV9|-
CASSGFATQGRRGNEQFF
TGTGCCAGCAGCGGGTTCGCTACCCAGGGGAGGAGGGGCAATGAGCAGTTCTTC
>TRBJ1-1|many|TRBV12-3/TRBV12-4|-
CASSSRGEAFF
TGTGCCAGCAGTTCCCGGGGTGAAGCTTTCTTT